This TCR beta chain was identified during a study of CD8 T cells in Susac syndrome. Negative isolation was used for CD8+ and CD4+ T cells and FACS enrichment for TEMRA cells. Random hexamers were used to reverse transcribe the RNA input (about 0.5 to 1 ug). TCRdb re-called the immunoSEQ multiplex PCR reads with MiXCR, one entry per CDR3 protein. The table includes around 160,000 distinct CDR3 sequences, about 94% detected once. Germline V CDR1 and CDR2: LGHNA, YSLEER. J gave up 3 bases and V 0 bases, and 8 bases lay outside the gene matches. This CDR3 spans 17 amino acids. This TCR was sampled from a human donor in good health. This rearrangement joins TRBV4-3 to TRBJ2-3; the match to TRBD2 covers 8 bases. Sequenced sample: CD4+ T cells from PBMCs. The CDR3 reads CASSQEFGGAGTDTQYF. DNA of the CDR3: TGCGCCAGCAGCCAAGAATTCGGGGGGGCCGGGACAGATACGCAGTATTTT.